This entry features one TCR beta chain sequence. The record originates from a study of blood T cell repertoires in COVID-19. With 4 bases clipped from V and 6 bases from J, the junction kept 3 bases outside the gene matches. CDR1 is MNHEY, CDR2 SMNVEV, per germline (reference sequence). The CDR3 is 13 residues long. Clones were sequenced by immunoSEQ multiplex PCR, and TCRdb holds only the in-frame ones, with some missing. The sample has tens of thousands of clones, about 86% seen once. J is TRBJ2-7 and V is TRBV27; 10 nucleotides align to TRBD1. The source of this sequence is a human donor in a cohort sampled during active COVID-19. Sequencing was carried out using peripheral blood. The CDR3 region is CASSWDRGGEQYF. In DNA form, the CDR3 reads TGTGCCAGCAGTTGGGACAGGGGTGGCGAGCAGTACTTC.